One TCR beta chain is described in this entry. The target antigen is unknown. Samples were taken several times over chemoradiotherapy. Here immunoSEQ multiplex PCR was the method, and the copy in TCRdb shows in-frame clones only, minus some. Here the sample spans 40,000 or so clones, about 77% being singletons. The V gene end was trimmed by 2 bases and the J gene end by 2 bases; junction bases not matched to a gene: 5. Germline values: CDR1 MNHNS, CDR2 SASEGT. This CDR3 is 16 amino acids long. This specimen comes from a study of chemoradiotherapy in HPV16-positive cancers. Overall study findings and caveats: The functional HPV-specific definition rests on just a couple of HPV16-positive patients. During treatment, candidate HPV-specific clones and E7-related motifs expanded in tumor.

The chain is built from TRBV6-1 and TRBJ2-3, with TRBD2 matching 9 bases. The starting material was blood, obtained from a patient who underwent chemoradiotherapy. The source is a human donor with HPV-associated anogenital cancer. The CDR3 nucleotides read TGTGCCAGCAGTGAACTAGGGACTAGCATCACAGATACGCAGTATTTT. Encoded protein: CASSELGTSITDTQYF.